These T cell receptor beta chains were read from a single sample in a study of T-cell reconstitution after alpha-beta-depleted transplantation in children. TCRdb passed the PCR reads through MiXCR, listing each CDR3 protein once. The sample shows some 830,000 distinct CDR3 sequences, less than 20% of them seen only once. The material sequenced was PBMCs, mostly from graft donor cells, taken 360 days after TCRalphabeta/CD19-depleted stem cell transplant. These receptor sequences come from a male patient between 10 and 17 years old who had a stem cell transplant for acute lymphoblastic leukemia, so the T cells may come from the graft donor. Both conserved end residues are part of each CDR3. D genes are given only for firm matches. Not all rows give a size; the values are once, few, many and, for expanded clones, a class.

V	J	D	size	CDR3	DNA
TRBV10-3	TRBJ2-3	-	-	CAISERDTQYF	TGTGCCATCAGTGAAAGAGATACGCAGTATTTT
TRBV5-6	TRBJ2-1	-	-	CASSGSLDSSYSYNEQFF	TGTGCCAGCAGCGGGAGTTTGGACTCCTCCTACTCCTACAATGAGCAGTTCTTC
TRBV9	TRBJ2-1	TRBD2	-	CASSVAAAGAYNEQFF	TGTGCCAGCAGCGTAGCTGCGGCGGGAGCTTACAATGAGCAGTTCTTC
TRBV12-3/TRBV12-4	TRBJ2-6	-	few	CASRRTESSGANVLTF	TGTGCCAGCAGGAGGACAGAGAGCTCTGGGGCCAACGTCCTGACTTTC
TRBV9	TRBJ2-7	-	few	CASSGGLSLSYEQYF	TGTGCCAGCAGCGGCGGACTGAGTCTCTCCTACGAGCAGTACTTC
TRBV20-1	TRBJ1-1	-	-	CSATRTATEAFF	TGCAGTGCTACTCGCACCGCCACTGAAGCTTTCTTT
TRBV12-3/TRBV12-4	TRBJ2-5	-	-	CASSVRRALGPETQYF	TGTGCCAGCAGTGTCCGCCGGGCCTTGGGGCCAGAGACCCAGTACTTC
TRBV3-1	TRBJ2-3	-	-	CASSQDPRQGTDTQYF	TGTGCCAGCAGCCAAGATCCCCGCCAAGGCACAGATACGCAGTATTTT
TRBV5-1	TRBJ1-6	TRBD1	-	CASSPWTGAGNSPLHF	TGCGCCAGCAGCCCGTGGACAGGCGCTGGGAATTCACCCCTCCACTTT
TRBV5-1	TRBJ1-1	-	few	CASSLAETAGTEAFF	TGCGCCAGCAGCTTGGCCGAGACGGCAGGGACTGAAGCTTTCTTT
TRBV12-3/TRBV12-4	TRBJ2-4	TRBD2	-	CASSFSGLAGVGDIQYF	TGTGCCAGCAGTTTTTCGGGACTAGCGGGAGTTGGAGACATTCAGTACTTC
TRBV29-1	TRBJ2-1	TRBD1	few	CSVSRGYNEQFF	TGCAGCGTATCCAGGGGGTACAATGAGCAGTTCTTC
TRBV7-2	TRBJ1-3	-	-	CASSSQVVSGNTIYF	TGTGCCAGCAGCTCCCAGGTTGTCTCTGGAAACACCATATATTTT
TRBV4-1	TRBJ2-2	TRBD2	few	CASRRVAGGPSHTGELFF	TGCGCCAGCAGGCGGGTAGCGGGAGGGCCCTCCCACACCGGGGAGCTGTTTTTT
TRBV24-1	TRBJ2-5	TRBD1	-	CATSDTGDRAPKTQYF	TGTGCCACCAGTGATACCGGGGACAGGGCCCCCAAGACCCAGTACTTC
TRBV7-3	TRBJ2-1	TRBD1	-	CASSVGQGLGEQFF	TGTGCCAGCAGCGTGGGACAGGGTCTGGGTGAGCAGTTCTTC
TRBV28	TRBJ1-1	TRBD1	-	CASSLFLQGTNTEAFF	TGTGCCAGCAGTTTATTCTTACAGGGGACGAACACTGAAGCTTTCTTT
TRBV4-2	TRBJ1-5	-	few	CASSQAISNQPQHF	TGTGCCAGCAGCCAAGCGATTAGCAATCAGCCCCAGCATTTT
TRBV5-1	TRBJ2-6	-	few	CASSLATSRSGANVLTF	TGCGCCAGCAGCCTGGCTACTTCCCGCTCTGGGGCCAACGTCCTGACTTTC
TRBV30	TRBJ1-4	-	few	CAWSVWRQNEKLFF	TGTGCCTGGAGTGTCTGGAGACAGAATGAAAAACTGTTTTTT
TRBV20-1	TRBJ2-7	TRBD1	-	CSARVPGTGVSYEQYF	TGCAGTGCTAGAGTCCCGGGGACAGGGGTCTCCTACGAGCAGTACTTC
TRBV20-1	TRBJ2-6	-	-	CSAREDWGSGANVLTF	TGCAGTGCTAGAGAAGACTGGGGCTCTGGGGCCAACGTCCTGACTTTC
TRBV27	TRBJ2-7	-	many	CASSQNSYEQYF	TGTGCCAGCAGTCAAAACTCCTACGAGCAGTACTTC
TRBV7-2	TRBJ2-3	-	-	CASSPPGPDRDTQYF	TGTGCCAGCAGCCCTCCGGGACCCGACAGGGATACGCAGTATTTT
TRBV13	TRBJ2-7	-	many	CASSLERYSYEQYF	TGTGCCAGCAGCTTAGAAAGGTACTCCTACGAGCAGTACTTC
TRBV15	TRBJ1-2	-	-	CATSRGATWGYTF	TGTGCCACCAGCCGTGGGGCCACCTGGGGCTACACCTTC
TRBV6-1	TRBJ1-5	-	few	CASSEFRQPQHF	TGTGCCAGCAGTGAATTCCGTCAGCCCCAGCATTTT
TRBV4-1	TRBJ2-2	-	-	CASSQILTYTGELFF	TGCGCCAGCAGCCAAATCCTCACTTACACCGGGGAGCTGTTTTTT
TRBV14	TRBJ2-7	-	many	CASSQAQGMSYEQYF	TGTGCCAGCAGCCAAGCACAGGGAATGTCCTACGAGCAGTACTTC
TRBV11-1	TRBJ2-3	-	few	CASSLAWRNPNSTDTQYF	TGTGCCAGCAGCTTAGCCTGGAGGAACCCAAATAGCACAGATACGCAGTATTTT
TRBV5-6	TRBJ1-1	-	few	CASSLAAGLITEAFF	TGTGCCAGCAGCTTGGCGGCAGGGTTGATTACTGAAGCTTTCTTT
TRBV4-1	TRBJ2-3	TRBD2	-	CASSGISGRKGTDTQYF	TGCGCCAGCAGTGGGATTAGCGGGAGGAAGGGCACAGATACGCAGTATTTT
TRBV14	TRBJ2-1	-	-	CASSQDHLAGAYNEQFF	TGTGCCAGCAGCCAAGACCATCTGGCAGGAGCTTACAATGAGCAGTTCTTC
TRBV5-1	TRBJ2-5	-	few	CASSFVAVQETQYF	TGCGCCAGCAGCTTCGTAGCGGTACAAGAGACCCAGTACTTC
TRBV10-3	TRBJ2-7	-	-	CAIRRERGPYEQYF	TGTGCCATCAGGAGGGAAAGGGGACCCTACGAGCAGTACTTC
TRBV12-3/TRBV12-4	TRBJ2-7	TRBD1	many	CASSFGGQGLNEQYF	TGTGCCAGCAGTTTCGGGGGACAGGGCCTAAACGAGCAGTACTTC
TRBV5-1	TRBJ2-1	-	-	CASSLWGGQGTYNEQFF	TGCGCCAGCAGCTTGTGGGGGGGCCAGGGAACCTACAATGAGCAGTTCTTC
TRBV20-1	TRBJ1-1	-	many	CSARVGRDTEAFF	TGCAGTGCTAGAGTAGGGAGGGACACTGAAGCTTTCTTT
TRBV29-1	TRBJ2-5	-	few	CSVPTWRGEGETQYF	TGCAGCGTTCCGACATGGCGTGGGGAAGGAGAGACCCAGTACTTC
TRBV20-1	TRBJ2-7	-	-	CSARGAWRGEQYF	TGCAGTGCTAGAGGTGCCTGGCGAGGAGAGCAGTACTTC
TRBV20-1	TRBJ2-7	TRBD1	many	CSASSDRGRDEQYF	TGCAGTGCTAGTTCAGACAGGGGGCGCGACGAGCAGTACTTC
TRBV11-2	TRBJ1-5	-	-	CASSDLYQPQHF	TGTGCCAGCAGCGACCTCTATCAGCCCCAGCATTTT
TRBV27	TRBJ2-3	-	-	CASKEGGTFNTQYF	TGTGCCAGCAAGGAGGGCGGGACCTTCAATACGCAGTATTTT
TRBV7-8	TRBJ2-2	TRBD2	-	CASSLETSGIHTGELFF	TGTGCCAGCAGCTTAGAAACTAGCGGGATCCACACCGGGGAGCTGTTTTTT
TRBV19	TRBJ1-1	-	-	CASSNRAVDTEAFF	TGTGCCAGTAGTAACAGGGCTGTAGACACTGAAGCTTTCTTT
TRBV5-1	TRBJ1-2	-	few	CASSAISTNYGYTF	TGCGCCAGCAGCGCAATTTCGACTAACTATGGCTACACCTTC
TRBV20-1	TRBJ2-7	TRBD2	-	CSAPALAGGPGEQYF	TGCAGTGCTCCCGCGCTAGCGGGAGGGCCGGGTGAGCAGTACTTC
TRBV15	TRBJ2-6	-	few	CATSTLTRAPSGANVLTF	TGTGCCACCAGCACCCTCACCCGGGCCCCCTCTGGGGCCAACGTCCTGACTTTC
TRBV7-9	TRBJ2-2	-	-	CASIRLTSPYTGELFF	TGTGCCAGCATCCGGCTGACTTCTCCTTACACCGGGGAGCTGTTTTTT
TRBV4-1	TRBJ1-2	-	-	CASSLTGYVGYTF	TGCGCCAGCAGTCTCACAGGGTACGTCGGCTACACCTTC
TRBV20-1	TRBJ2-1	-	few	CSAPKQRLAPRDEQFF	TGCAGTGCCCCGAAGCAGAGGCTGGCCCCGCGAGATGAGCAGTTCTTC
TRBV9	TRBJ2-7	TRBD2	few	CASSVGGESYEQYF	TGTGCCAGCAGCGTGGGAGGGGAATCCTACGAGCAGTACTTC
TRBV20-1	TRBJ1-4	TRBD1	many	CSAPQGLNEKLFF	TGCAGTGCCCCACAGGGGCTCAATGAAAAACTGTTTTTT
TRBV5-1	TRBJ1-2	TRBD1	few	CASSPWTGVGYTF	TGCGCCAGCAGCCCTTGGACAGGGGTTGGCTACACCTTC
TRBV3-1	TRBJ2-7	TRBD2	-	CASCFLAGGILSYEQYF	TGTGCCAGCTGCTTTCTAGCGGGAGGCATACTCTCCTACGAGCAGTACTTC